This TCR beta chain was captured by sequencing in a study of blood T cell repertoires in COVID-19. Overall study context: Sites in the United States, Italy and Spain provided acute and convalescent COVID-19 samples. PBMCs, B-cell-depleted T cells, or T cells provided the cDNA or gDNA that made up the material.

Method: immunoSEQ multiplex PCR; TCRdb's copy keeps in-frame clones and lacks some. Of around 450,000 clones listed, around 89% are singletons. Germline V CDR1 and CDR2: SNHLY, FYNNEI. V lost 3 bases to trimming and J lost 2 bases, with 8 bases between them. The CDR3 loop spans 14 amino acids. This chain uses TRBV2 with TRBJ1-5; D is ambiguous. The clonotype was recovered from a woman in her 30s with acute or convalescent COVID-19. Source material: peripheral blood. The CDR3 here is CASSEDGGNQPQHF. The CDR3 region has the DNA TGTGCCAGCAGTGAGGACGGGGGCAATCAGCCCCAGCATTTT.